This T cell receptor (beta chain) was sequenced in a study of OX40 agonist ivuxolimab in advanced cancers. Background on the study: Enrolled patients in dose escalation had cancers that were hepatocellular carcinoma, melanoma, renal cell or head and neck cancer.

The CDR3 loop spans 14 amino acids. Germline V gives CDR1 SGHNT, CDR2 YYREEE (reference sequence). Assay used: immunoSEQ multiplex PCR; TCRdb lists only in-frame clones, some missing. The sample lists approximately 22,000 clones; roughly 88% were seen once. This clone was seen a few times. The antigen is not known. At one of its ends the junction is not consistent with the germline gene, which may arise from a read error. Whole-study findings and limits: The authors did not determine the antigen specificity of the expanded peripheral T cells. Among the least clonally expanded were partial responders at 0.1-3.0 mg/kg.

V is TRBV5-4 and J is TRBJ2-7; 9 bases are shared with TRBD1. The sample here was CD4+ or CD8+ T cells sorted from blood, taken in a trial of the OX40 agonist ivuxolimab. This receptor was identified in an adult with an advanced solid tumor such as melanoma, head and neck, liver or kidney cancer. The CDR3 is CASSLGQGQWEQYF. CDR3 bases: TGTGCCAGCAGTTTGGGACAGGGTCAATGGGAGCAGTACTTC.